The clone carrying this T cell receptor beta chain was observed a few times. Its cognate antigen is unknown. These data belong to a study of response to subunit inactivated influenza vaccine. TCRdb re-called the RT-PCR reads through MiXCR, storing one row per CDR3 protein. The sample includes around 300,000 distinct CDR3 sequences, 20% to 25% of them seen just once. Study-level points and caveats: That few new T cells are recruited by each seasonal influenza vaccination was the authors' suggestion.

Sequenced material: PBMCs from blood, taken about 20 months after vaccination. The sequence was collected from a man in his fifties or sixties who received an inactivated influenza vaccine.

CDR3 amino acids: CASSLSEGSPLHF. CDR3 nucleotide sequence: TGCGCCAGCAGCTTGTCGGAGGGCTCACCCCTCCACTTT. The J gene is TRBJ1-6, the V gene TRBV5-1, with D uncertain. Germline V CDR1 and CDR2: SGHRS, YFSETQ. Trimming shortened V by 1 base and J by 10 bases, and 9 bases separated the two germline ends. CDR3 length: 13 amino acids.